This record looks at one TCR beta chain sequence and its context. Its specificity is not known. Here immunoSEQ multiplex PCR was the method, and the copy in TCRdb shows in-frame clones only, minus some. The profile shows 93,000 or so clones, approximately 88% of them singletons. The entry originates in a study of T cell responses to AZD1222 COVID-19 vaccine. Findings and caveats of the study: No day 14 peak samples; only post-peak repertoires were characterized. Spike-specific TCR breadth and depth rose after two AZD1222 doses. There were mostly white British donors and more females than males, and clonal diversity was possibly underestimated.

V lost 6 bases and J lost 5; bases outside the gene matches: 7. Germline CDR1 and CDR2: WNHNN and SYGVQD (reference sequence). This CDR3 region has 14 residues. V is TRBV10-1 and J is TRBJ2-5; 9 nucleotides line up with TRBD1. The sample in question was peripheral blood, obtained on day 0 of AZD1222 vaccination. The clonotype originates from an adult in good health. CDR3 sequence reads: CASSPNRGLETQYF. The CDR3 nucleotides are TGCGCCAGCAGCCCAAACAGGGGGCTGGAGACCCAGTACTTC.